Listed below are T cell receptor beta chains from one sample, sequenced in a study of cytomegalovirus exposure and HLA in healthy donors. The data were produced by immunoSEQ multiplex PCR, yet TCRdb's version contains in-frame clones alone and is incomplete. The sample contains some 140,000 clones, roughly 81% of which appear only once. The specimen was PBMCs. The receptors shown here come from a woman in her 30s in good health and CMV-seronegative. The CDR3 runs from the conserved cysteine through the conserved F or W. A D gene is named only where the DNA matches it firmly. Clone size appears in some rows only: once, few, many, or a class for an expanded clone.

j_gene: TRBJ2-2
v_gene: TRBV7-3
d_gene: TRBD1
abundance: -
CDR3nt: TGTGCCAGCAGCCGAGACAGGGACAACACCGGGGAGCTGTTTTTT
CDR3aa: CASSRDRDNTGELFF

j_gene: TRBJ2-7
v_gene: TRBV9
d_gene: -
abundance: -
CDR3nt: TGTGCCAGCAGCGTAACAGGCCAGCCCTACGAGCAGTACTTC
CDR3aa: CASSVTGQPYEQYF

j_gene: TRBJ1-1
v_gene: TRBV29-1
d_gene: -
abundance: -
CDR3nt: TGCAGCGTTGGGGGGCCCCTTGGCACTGAAGCTTTCTTT
CDR3aa: CSVGGPLGTEAFF

j_gene: TRBJ1-1
v_gene: TRBV6-4
d_gene: -
abundance: few
CDR3nt: TGTGCCAGCAGTGACACTAGGACAGCAGAAGCTTTCTTT
CDR3aa: CASSDTRTAEAFF

j_gene: TRBJ1-4
v_gene: TRBV5-6
d_gene: TRBD1
abundance: -
CDR3nt: TGTGCCAGCAGCTCAGGCCCCCCGACAGGGAATGAAAAACTGTTTTTT
CDR3aa: CASSSGPPTGNEKLFF

j_gene: TRBJ1-2
v_gene: TRBV29-1
d_gene: TRBD1
abundance: -
CDR3nt: TGCAGCGTTGAAGATCCCGACAGGGGGTATGGCTACACCTTC
CDR3aa: CSVEDPDRGYGYTF

j_gene: TRBJ1-6
v_gene: TRBV7-8
d_gene: TRBD1
abundance: -
CDR3nt: TGTGCCAGCAGCTTCGGACAGGGGGACTCACCCCTCCACTTT
CDR3aa: CASSFGQGDSPLHF

j_gene: TRBJ2-1
v_gene: TRBV11-2
d_gene: TRBD2
abundance: -
CDR3nt: TGTGCCAGCAGCCCAATTGGACTAGCGGGGGGGCCGGTCAATGAGCAGTTCTTC
CDR3aa: CASSPIGLAGGPVNEQFF

j_gene: TRBJ1-5
v_gene: TRBV19
d_gene: -
abundance: -
CDR3nt: TGTGCCAGTAGTTGGGCATCGGATCAGCCCCAGCATTTT
CDR3aa: CASSWASDQPQHF

j_gene: TRBJ2-7
v_gene: TRBV29-1
d_gene: TRBD1
abundance: -
CDR3nt: TGCAGCGTGCGGGGGACAGGGTCCCTCGAGCAGTACTTC
CDR3aa: CSVRGTGSLEQYF

j_gene: TRBJ2-7
v_gene: TRBV29-1
d_gene: -
abundance: -
CDR3nt: TGCAGCGTTGGGGCAGCCAGCTCCTACGAGCAGTACTTC
CDR3aa: CSVGAASSYEQYF

j_gene: TRBJ1-1
v_gene: TRBV4-3
d_gene: -
abundance: -
CDR3nt: TGCGCCAGCAGCCCGCGGGGGGACACTGAAGCTTTCTTT
CDR3aa: CASSPRGDTEAFF

j_gene: TRBJ1-2
v_gene: TRBV6-5
d_gene: TRBD1
abundance: -
CDR3nt: TGTGCCAGCAGAGAGACAGGGTTGGGTGGCTACACCTTC
CDR3aa: CASRETGLGGYTF

j_gene: TRBJ2-7
v_gene: TRBV11-1
d_gene: TRBD1
abundance: -
CDR3nt: TGTGCCAGCAACGGACAGGAACACTACGAGCAGTACTTC
CDR3aa: CASNGQEHYEQYF

j_gene: TRBJ1-5
v_gene: TRBV19
d_gene: -
abundance: -
CDR3nt: TGTGCCAGTAGTGTCCGTGCTCAGGGTCTTAGCAATCAGCCCCAGCATTTT
CDR3aa: CASSVRAQGLSNQPQHF

j_gene: TRBJ2-7
v_gene: TRBV7-2
d_gene: -
abundance: -
CDR3nt: TGTGCCAGCAGCCCTCGGGTCTCCTACGAGCAGTACTTC
CDR3aa: CASSPRVSYEQYF

j_gene: TRBJ1-3
v_gene: TRBV27
d_gene: -
abundance: -
CDR3nt: TGTGCCAGCAGTCCCCACAACTCTGGAAACACCATATATTTT
CDR3aa: CASSPHNSGNTIYF

j_gene: TRBJ1-1
v_gene: TRBV5-1
d_gene: -
abundance: -
CDR3nt: TGCGCCAGCAGCTTGACAGGTGTCAACACTGAAGCTTTCTTT
CDR3aa: CASSLTGVNTEAFF

j_gene: TRBJ1-2
v_gene: TRBV2
d_gene: TRBD1
abundance: -
CDR3nt: TGTGCCAGCAGGAATGACAGGGCTCTGGATGGCTACACCTTC
CDR3aa: CASRNDRALDGYTF

j_gene: TRBJ1-3
v_gene: TRBV10-3
d_gene: -
abundance: -
CDR3nt: TGTGCCATCAGTGAGAGGTGGACAGTCTCTGGAAACACCATATATTTT
CDR3aa: CAISERWTVSGNTIYF

j_gene: TRBJ2-7
v_gene: TRBV7-6
d_gene: TRBD2
abundance: -
CDR3nt: TGTGCCAGCAGCCAGGGACAGGGGCGGGGGACTAGCGGGGGGATGATCTACGAGCAGTACTTC
CDR3aa: CASSQGQGRGTSGGMIYEQYF

j_gene: TRBJ2-7
v_gene: TRBV7-2
d_gene: -
abundance: once
CDR3nt: TGTGCCAGCAGCAACCACAGGAGCAGCTCCTACGAGCAGTACTTC
CDR3aa: CASSNHRSSSYEQYF

j_gene: TRBJ1-2
v_gene: TRBV28
d_gene: -
abundance: -
CDR3nt: TGTGCCAGCAGTTTAGGGCAGGTCTATGGCTACACCTTC
CDR3aa: CASSLGQVYGYTF

j_gene: TRBJ1-2
v_gene: TRBV6-5
d_gene: -
abundance: -
CDR3nt: TGTGCCAGCAGCTCCAGTTCCATCAGGTCCTCCTACACCTTC
CDR3aa: CASSSSSIRSSYTF

j_gene: TRBJ1-1
v_gene: TRBV28
d_gene: -
abundance: few
CDR3nt: TGTGCCAGCAGTTTGTTCCGGGGATCGAACACTGAAGCTTTCTTT
CDR3aa: CASSLFRGSNTEAFF

j_gene: TRBJ2-1
v_gene: TRBV27
d_gene: -
abundance: -
CDR3nt: TGTGCCAGCAGTGCTCGCGGGGTGCGGAGCTCCTACAATGAGCAGTTCTTC
CDR3aa: CASSARGVRSSYNEQFF

j_gene: TRBJ1-3
v_gene: TRBV6-1
d_gene: -
abundance: -
CDR3nt: TGTGCCAGCAGTGCACAGGGTGATGGAAACACCATATATTTT
CDR3aa: CASSAQGDGNTIYF

j_gene: TRBJ1-2
v_gene: TRBV19
d_gene: -
abundance: -
CDR3nt: TGTGCCAGTAGTTACCGGACAGACCGGTTTCGTGGGGATGGCTACACCTTC
CDR3aa: CASSYRTDRFRGDGYTF

j_gene: TRBJ1-2
v_gene: TRBV5-4
d_gene: TRBD1
abundance: -
CDR3nt: TGTGCCAGCAGCTTGAGAGACAGGGGCTGGCGTGGCTACACCTTC
CDR3aa: CASSLRDRGWRGYTF